Shown below are 3 T cell receptor beta chains from a single sample sequenced in a study of blood T cell repertoires in COVID-19. Assay: immunoSEQ multiplex PCR; the TCRdb copy retains only in-frame clones and omits some. Of 350,000 to 400,000 clones listed, around nine tenths are singletons. Material for sequencing was peripheral blood. The receptors here all came from a woman between 55 and 75 years old with COVID-19, enrolled during active disease.

The V gene is TRBV11-3, the J gene TRBJ1-1; D unresolved. Trimming stripped 5 bases from V and 4 bases from J, with 11 bases between. This CDR3 has 13 residues. Germline V gives CDR1 SGHNT, CDR2 YENEEA. The CDR3 DNA sequence: TGTGCCAGCAGCCTAGCCCTTCGCACTGAAGCTTTCTTT. This sequence encodes CASSLALRTEAFF. The full variable domain, completed using reference TRBV11-3 and TRBJ1-1, is EAGVVQSPRYKIIEKKQPVAFWCNPISGHNTLYWYLQNLGQGPELLIRYENEEAVDDSQLPKDRFSAERLKGVDSTLKIQPAELGDSAVYLCASSLALRTEAFFGQGTRLTVV.

The chain is built from TRBV29-1 and TRBJ1-1; no reliable D call. Germline assignment: CDR1 SQVTM and CDR2 ANQGSEA. Trimming pared 1 base from V and 1 base from J, leaving 7 bases between. CDR3 length: 13 residues. DNA for the CDR3: TGCAGCGTTGAAGTGGCTGAGAACACTGAAGCTTTCTTT. Its translation is CSVEVAENTEAFF.

J is TRBJ2-7 and V is TRBV5-1; the D gene is possibly TRBD1 (6 bases). The V gene's germline CDR1 is SGHRS and CDR2 YFSETQ. V gave up 2 bases and J gave up 3 bases, with 15 bases separating them. The CDR3 runs 15 residues. Here the CDR3 DNA reads TGCGCCAGCAGCTTTGGTGGAACAGGGTTCTACGAGCAGTACTTC. It is translated as CASSFGGTGFYEQYF.